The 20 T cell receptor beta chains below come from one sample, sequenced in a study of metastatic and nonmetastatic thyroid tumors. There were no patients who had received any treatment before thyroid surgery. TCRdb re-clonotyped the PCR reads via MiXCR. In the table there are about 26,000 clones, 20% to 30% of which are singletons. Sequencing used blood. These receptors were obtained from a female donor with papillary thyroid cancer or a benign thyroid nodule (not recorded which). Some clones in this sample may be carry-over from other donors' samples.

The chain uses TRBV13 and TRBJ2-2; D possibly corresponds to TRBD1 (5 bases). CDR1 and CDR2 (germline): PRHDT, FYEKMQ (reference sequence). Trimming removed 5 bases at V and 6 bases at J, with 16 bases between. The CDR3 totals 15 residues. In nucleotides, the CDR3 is TGTGCCAGCAGCGTATCCAGGGTGCGGTCCGGGGAGCTGTTTTTT. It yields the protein CASSVSRVRSGELFF. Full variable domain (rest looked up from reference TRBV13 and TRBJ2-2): AAGVIQSPRHLIKEKRETATLKCYPIPRHDTVYWYQQGPGQDPQFLISFYEKMQSDKGSIPDRFSAQQFSDYHSELNMSSLELGDSALYFCASSVSRVRSGELFFGEGSRLTVL.

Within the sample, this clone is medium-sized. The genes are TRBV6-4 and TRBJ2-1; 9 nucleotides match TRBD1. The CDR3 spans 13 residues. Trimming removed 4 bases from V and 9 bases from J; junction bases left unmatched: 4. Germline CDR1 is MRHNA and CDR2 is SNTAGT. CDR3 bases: TGTGCCAGCAGTGTCGAGACAGGGGGTGAGCAGTTCTTC. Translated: CASSVETGGEQFF.

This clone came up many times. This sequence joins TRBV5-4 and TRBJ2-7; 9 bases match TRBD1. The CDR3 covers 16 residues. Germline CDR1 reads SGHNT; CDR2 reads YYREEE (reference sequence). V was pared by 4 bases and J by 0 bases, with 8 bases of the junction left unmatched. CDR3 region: CASSPSPGQGSYEQYF. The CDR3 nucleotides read TGTGCCAGCAGCCCGTCCCCGGGACAGGGCTCCTACGAGCAGTACTTC.

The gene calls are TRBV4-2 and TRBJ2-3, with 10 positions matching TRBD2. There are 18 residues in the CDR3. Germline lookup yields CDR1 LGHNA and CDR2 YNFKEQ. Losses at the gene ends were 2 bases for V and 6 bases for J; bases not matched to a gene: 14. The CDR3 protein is CASSQLLAGEVPYDTQYF. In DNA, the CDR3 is TGTGCCAGCAGCCAATTGCTAGCGGGAGAAGTTCCGTACGATACGCAGTATTTT.

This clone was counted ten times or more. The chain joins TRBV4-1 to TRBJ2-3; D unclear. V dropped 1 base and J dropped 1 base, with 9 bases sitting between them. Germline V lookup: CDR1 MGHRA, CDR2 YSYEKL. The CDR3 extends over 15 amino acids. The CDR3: CASSQGRAGTDTQYF. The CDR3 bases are TGCGCCAGCAGCCAAGGTCGCGCAGGCACAGATACGCAGTATTTT.

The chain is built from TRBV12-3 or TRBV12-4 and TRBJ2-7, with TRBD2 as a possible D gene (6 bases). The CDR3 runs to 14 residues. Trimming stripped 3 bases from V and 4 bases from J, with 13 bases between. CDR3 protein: CASSLSGVPYEQYF. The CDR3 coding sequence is TGTGCCAGCAGTTTGTCGGGGGTGCCGTACGAGCAGTACTTC.

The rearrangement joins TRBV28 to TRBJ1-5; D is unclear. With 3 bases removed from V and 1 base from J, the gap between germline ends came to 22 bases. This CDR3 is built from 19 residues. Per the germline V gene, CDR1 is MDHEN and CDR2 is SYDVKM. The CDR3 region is CASSLGFENSRPSNQPQHF. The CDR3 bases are TGTGCCAGCAGTTTGGGGTTCGAAAACAGTCGCCCAAGCAATCAGCCCCAGCATTTT.

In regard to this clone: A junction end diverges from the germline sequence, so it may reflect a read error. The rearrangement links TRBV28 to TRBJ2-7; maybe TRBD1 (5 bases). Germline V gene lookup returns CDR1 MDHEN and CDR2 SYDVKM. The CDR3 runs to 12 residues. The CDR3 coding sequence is TGTGCCGGCAGTTTCAGGGATTACGAGCAGTACTTC. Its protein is CAGSFRDYEQYF.

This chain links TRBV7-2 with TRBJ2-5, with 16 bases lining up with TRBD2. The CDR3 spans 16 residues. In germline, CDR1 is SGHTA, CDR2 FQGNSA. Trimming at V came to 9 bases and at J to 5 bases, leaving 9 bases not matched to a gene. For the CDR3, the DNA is TGTGCCAGAAGCCGAGGGACTAGCGGGGGGGTGGAGACCCAGTACTTC. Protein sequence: CARSRGTSGGVETQYF.

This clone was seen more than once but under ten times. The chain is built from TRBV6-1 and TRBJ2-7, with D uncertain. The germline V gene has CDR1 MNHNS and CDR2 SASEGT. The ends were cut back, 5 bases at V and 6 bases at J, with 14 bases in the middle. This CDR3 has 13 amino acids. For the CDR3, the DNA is TGTGCCAGCAGTTCGTTGTTGGGTTTCGAGCAGTACTTC. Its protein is CASSSLLGFEQYF.

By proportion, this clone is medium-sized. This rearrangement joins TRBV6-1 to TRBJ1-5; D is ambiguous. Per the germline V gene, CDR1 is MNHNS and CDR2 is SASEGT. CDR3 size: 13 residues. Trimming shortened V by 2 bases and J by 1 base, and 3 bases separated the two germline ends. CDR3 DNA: TGTGCCAGCAGTGAACGGAGCAATCAGCCCCAGCATTTT. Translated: CASSERSNQPQHF.

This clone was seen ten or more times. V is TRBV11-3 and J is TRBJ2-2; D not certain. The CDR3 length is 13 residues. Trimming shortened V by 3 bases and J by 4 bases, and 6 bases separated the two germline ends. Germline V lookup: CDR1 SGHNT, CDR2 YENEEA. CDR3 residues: CASSFGFTGELFF. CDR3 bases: TGTGCCAGCAGCTTCGGGTTCACCGGGGAGCTGTTTTTT.

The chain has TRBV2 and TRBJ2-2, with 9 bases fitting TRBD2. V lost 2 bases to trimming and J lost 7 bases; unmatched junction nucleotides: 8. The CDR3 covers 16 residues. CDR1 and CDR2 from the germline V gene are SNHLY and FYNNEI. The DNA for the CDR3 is TGTGCCAGCAGTGAACGTGGCGGGAGGGCCGGCGGGGAGCTGTTTTTT. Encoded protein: CASSERGGRAGGELFF.

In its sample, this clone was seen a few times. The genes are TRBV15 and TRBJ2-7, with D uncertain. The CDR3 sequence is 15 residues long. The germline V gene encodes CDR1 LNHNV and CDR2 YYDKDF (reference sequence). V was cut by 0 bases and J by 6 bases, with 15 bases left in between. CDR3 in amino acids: CATSREGRWDGEQYF. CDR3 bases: TGTGCCACCAGCAGAGAGGGAAGATGGGATGGCGAGCAGTACTTC.

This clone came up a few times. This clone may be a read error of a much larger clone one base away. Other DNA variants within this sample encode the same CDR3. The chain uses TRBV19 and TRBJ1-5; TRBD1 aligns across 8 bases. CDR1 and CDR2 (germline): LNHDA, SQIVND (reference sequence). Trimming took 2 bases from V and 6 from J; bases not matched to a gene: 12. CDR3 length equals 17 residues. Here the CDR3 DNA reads TGTGCCAGTAGTATATTGACTAGCCAGGGGGCATCTCAGCCCCAGCATTTT. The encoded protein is CASSILTSQGASQPQHF.

CDR3 sequence reads: CSARRTSGRSEQYF. The CDR3 DNA is TGCAGTGCTAGGCGGACTAGCGGGAGGTCCGAGCAGTACTTC. The rearrangement joins TRBV20-1 to TRBJ2-7; 14 positions match TRBD2. The CDR3 covers 14 residues. The trim removed 3 bases at V and 6 bases at J, leaving 4 bases unmatched. CDR1 is DFQATT and CDR2 is SNEGSKA in the germline V gene (reference sequence).

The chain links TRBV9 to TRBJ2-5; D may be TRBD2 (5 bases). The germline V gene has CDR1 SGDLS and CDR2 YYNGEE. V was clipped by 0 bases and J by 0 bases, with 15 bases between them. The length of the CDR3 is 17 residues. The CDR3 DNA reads TGTGCCAGCAGCGTAGGACGAGGGAACGCGTACCAAGAGACCCAGTACTTC. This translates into CASSVGRGNAYQETQYF.

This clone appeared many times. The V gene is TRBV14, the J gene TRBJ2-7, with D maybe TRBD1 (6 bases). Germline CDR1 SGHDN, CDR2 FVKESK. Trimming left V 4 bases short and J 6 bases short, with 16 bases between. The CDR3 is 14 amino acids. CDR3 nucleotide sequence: TGTGCCAGCAGCCCTGACAGGCTAACGAGCGAGCAGTACGTC. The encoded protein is CASSPDRLTSEQYV.

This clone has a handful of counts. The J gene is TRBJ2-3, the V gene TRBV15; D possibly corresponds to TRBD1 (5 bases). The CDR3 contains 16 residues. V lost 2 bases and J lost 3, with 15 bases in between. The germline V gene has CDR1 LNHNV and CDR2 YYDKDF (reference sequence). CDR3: CATSRRQCVGTDTQYF. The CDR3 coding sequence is TGTGCCACCAGCAGAAGACAGTGTGTGGGGACAGATACGCAGTATTTT.

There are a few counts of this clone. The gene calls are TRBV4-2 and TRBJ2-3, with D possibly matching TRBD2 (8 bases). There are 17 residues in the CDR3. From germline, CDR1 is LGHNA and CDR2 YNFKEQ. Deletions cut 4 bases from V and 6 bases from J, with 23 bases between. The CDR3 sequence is CASSLREGALAPDTQYF. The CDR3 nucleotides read TGTGCCAGCAGCCTACGGGAGGGGGCCCTGGCTCCCGATACGCAGTATTTT.